The 18 T cell receptor beta chains presented below share a single source sample, sequenced in a study of human T cells and chemical hapten exposure. A single record per CDR3 protein comes from TCRdb applying MiXCR to the RACE reads. The sample has 34,000 or so distinct CDR3 sequences, 10% to 13% seen once; the top ten hold 25% to 35%. As to time point: pre-sensitization, week 0. Treatment: therapeutic diphenylcyclopropenone sensitization with weekly scalp DPC. Extraction of total RNA was performed on unfractionated whole blood. Sequenced material: whole blood, taken in connection with sensitization to the hapten diphenylcyclopropenone (DPC). The receptors derive from a man in his forties or fifties with alopecia areata. Some clones in this sample may be carry-over from other donors' samples.

The gene calls are TRBV20-1 and TRBJ2-1; tentatively, D is TRBD1 or TRBD2 (5 bases each). V lost 1 base and J 7 bases, leaving 14 bases between the germline ends. Germline lookup yields CDR1 DFQATT and CDR2 SNEGSKA (reference sequence). CDR3 size: 14 residues. The chain's CDR3 is CSARVSGQRNEQFF. The DNA of the CDR3 is TGCAGTGCTAGAGTCTCGGGGCAAAGAAATGAGCAGTTCTTC.

This clonotype was seen only a few times. The chain links TRBV5-1 to TRBJ2-2; D is unclear. The CDR3 covers 14 residues. CDR1 and CDR2 (germline): SGHRS, YFSETQ. Trimming cost V 4 bases and J 8 bases, with 15 bases left between them. The CDR3 sequence: CASSPDPAVGELFF. CDR3 coding DNA: TGCGCCAGCAGCCCGGACCCGGCGGTAGGGGAGCTGTTTTTT.

This clonotype has only a few counts. The chain links TRBV11-1 to TRBJ2-1; D possibly corresponds to TRBD1 (6 bases). Germline V gene lookup returns CDR1 SGHAT and CDR2 FQDESV (reference sequence). The CDR3 totals 15 residues. V was clipped by 4 bases and J by 6 bases, with 16 bases between them. CDR3 sequence: CASSSELSGANEQFF. DNA of the CDR3: TGTGCCAGCAGCTCGGAACTTTCAGGGGCCAATGAGCAGTTCTTC.

The sample holds a few counts of this clonotype. The chain employs TRBV7-2 and TRBJ1-2; the D is unclear. This CDR3 spans 13 amino acids. V was shortened by 0 bases and J by 7 bases, with 9 bases between the two germline ends. Germline values: CDR1 SGHTA, CDR2 FQGNSA. As DNA, the CDR3 is TGTGCCAGCAGCTTAGCTGGATCCGTTGGCTACACCTTC. This sequence encodes CASSLAGSVGYTF.

This clonotype was observed at least ten times. The chain recombines TRBV7-8 with TRBJ1-3, with a possible D match to TRBD1 (6 bases). CDR1 SGHVS and CDR2 FQNEAQ come from the germline V gene. This CDR3 has 14 residues. CDR3 amino acids: CATPGDISGNTIYF. The DNA of the CDR3 is TGTGCTACACCAGGGGACATCTCTGGAAACACCATATATTTT.

Ten or more counts support this clonotype. The rearrangement joins TRBV7-7 to TRBJ2-1; the D is unclear. This CDR3 region has 14 residues. With 0 bases removed from V and 5 bases from J, the gap between germline ends came to 8 bases. Per the germline V gene, CDR1 is SSHAT and CDR2 is FNYEAQ (reference sequence). The CDR3 sequence: CASSLAKSNNEQFF. CDR3 nucleotide sequence: TGTGCCAGCAGCTTAGCTAAGAGTAACAATGAGCAGTTCTTC.

This clonotype was recorded at least ten times. The rearrangement uses TRBV2 and TRBJ2-5, with a weak D call TRBD1 (6 bases). Germline values: CDR1 SNHLY, CDR2 FYNNEI. CDR3 length: 13 amino acids. Deletions cut 6 bases from V and 5 bases from J, with 13 bases between. CDR3 in amino acids: CASRIQGSETQYF. The CDR3 bases are TGTGCCAGCAGGATACAGGGAAGTGAGACCCAGTACTTC.

This clonotype was seen many times. The chain links TRBV7-9 to TRBJ2-1; D perhaps matches TRBD2 (5 bases). The CDR3 has 15 residues. Looked up from germline, CDR1 is SEHNR and CDR2 is FQNEAQ (reference sequence). The V and J ends lost 4 bases and 2 bases respectively, with 12 bases between them. The CDR3 DNA reads as TGTGCCAGCAGCTCGAATCGACTAACCTACAATGAGCAGTTCTTC. Its translation is CASSSNRLTYNEQFF. The full variable domain, with the rest looked up from reference TRBV7-9 and TRBJ2-1, is DTGVSQNPRHKITKRGQNVTFRCDPISEHNRLYWYRQTLGQGPEFLTYFQNEAQLEKSRLLSDRFSAERPKGSFSTLEIQRTEQGDSAMYLCASSSNRLTYNEQFFGPGTRLTVL.

This clonotype was found many times. The chain links TRBV7-2 to TRBJ1-3, with no clear D. The CDR3 is made up of 15 amino acids. Looked up from germline, CDR1 is SGHTA and CDR2 is FQGNSA. Trimming pared 1 base from V and 4 bases from J, leaving 11 bases between. This chain's CDR3 is CASSLGPASGNTIYF. CDR3 sequence (DNA): TGTGCCAGCAGCTTAGGGCCGGCGTCGGGAAACACCATATATTTT.

Only a few counts were recorded for this clonotype. V is TRBV25-1 and J is TRBJ1-2; D might be TRBD1 (6 bases). The CDR3 length is 15 residues. Germline CDR1 is MGHDK and CDR2 is SYGVNS. Trimming removed 3 bases from V and 4 bases from J, with 15 bases in between. The CDR3, as DNA: TGTGCCAGCAGTGATGGGACACGGTCTTTCTATGGCTACACCTTC. Translating gives CASSDGTRSFYGYTF.

This clonotype turned up a few times. CDR3 region: CASSLRLAGARNEQFF. The CDR3 region has the DNA TGTGCCAGCAGCCTCCGACTAGCGGGAGCTAGGAATGAGCAGTTCTTC. The chain has TRBV11-2 and TRBJ2-1; TRBD2 matches at 12 bases. CDR1 and CDR2 from the germline V gene are SGHAT and FQNNGV. After removal of 5 bases from V and 7 bases from J, the junction contained 9 bases not matched to a gene. This CDR3 is built from 16 residues.

V gene TRBV29-1 combines with J gene TRBJ2-7; TRBD2 matches 8 bases. Germline assignment: CDR1 SQVTM and CDR2 ANQGSEA. V lost 7 bases to trimming and J lost 0 bases; unmatched junction nucleotides: 8. There are 14 residues in the CDR3. The CDR3 DNA is TGCAGCGCAGTGACTAGCGCTTACTCCTACGAGCAGTACTTC. Residues: CSAVTSAYSYEQYF.

The rearrangement links TRBV2 to TRBJ1-1; TRBD1 matches 7 bases. V lost 5 bases to trimming and J lost 4 bases; unmatched junction nucleotides: 19. Looked up from germline, CDR1 is SNHLY and CDR2 is FYNNEI. CDR3 length equals 18 residues. CDR3 protein: CASSRTDKLRQGPTEAFF. The DNA for the CDR3 is TGTGCCAGCAGTAGAACCGACAAACTGAGACAGGGTCCCACTGAAGCTTTCTTT. Full variable domain (rest looked up from reference TRBV2 and TRBJ1-1): EPEVTQTPSHQVTQMGQEVILRCVPISNHLYFYWYRQILGQKVEFLVSFYNNEISEKSEIFDDQFSVERPDGSNFTLKIRSTKLEDSAMYFCASSRTDKLRQGPTEAFFGQGTRLTVV.

This clonotype was detected ten times or more. CDR3 protein: CASSPYTSGPTYEQYF. CDR3 DNA sequence: TGTGCCAGCAGTCCATATACTAGCGGGCCGACCTACGAGCAGTACTTC. J is TRBJ2-7 and V is TRBV28, with 9 bases identical to TRBD2. V gave up 5 bases and J gave up 2 bases; unmatched junction bases: 10. Germline values: CDR1 MDHEN, CDR2 SYDVKM. CDR3 length: 16 residues.

This clonotype turned up a few times. The chain carries TRBV7-9 and TRBJ2-7; D is possibly TRBD1 or TRBD2 (5 bases each). The CDR3 loop spans 13 amino acids. Germline CDR1 and CDR2: SEHNR and FQNEAQ (reference sequence). V gave up 11 bases and J gave up 0 bases, with 14 bases separating them. In DNA, the CDR3 is TGTGCCGCCGAGTGGGACCGCTCCTACGAGCAGTACTTC. Its translation: CAAEWDRSYEQYF.

In its sample, this clonotype was seen a few times. The chain has TRBV5-5 and TRBJ1-5; D unresolved. The length of the CDR3 is 13 residues. V was pared by 4 bases and J by 2 bases, with 7 bases between. From germline, CDR1 is SGHKS and CDR2 YYEKEE (reference sequence). The CDR3 here is CASSLVGNQPQHF. The CDR3, as DNA: TGTGCCAGCAGCCTAGTGGGCAATCAGCCCCAGCATTTT.

The sample holds many counts of this clonotype. The chain uses TRBV28 and TRBJ1-2, with D uncertain. CDR3 length: 14 amino acids. Germline CDR1 reads MDHEN; CDR2 reads SYDVKM. The V gene lost 1 base and the J gene lost 0 bases, with 6 bases spanning the gap. Here the CDR3 reads CASSLSPANYGYTF. The DNA of the CDR3 is TGTGCCAGCAGTTTATCCCCAGCTAACTATGGCTACACCTTC.

The chain uses TRBV30 and TRBJ2-7; D is undetermined. Germline V lookup: CDR1 GTSNPN, CDR2 SVGIG (reference sequence). The CDR3 sequence is 12 residues long. With 5 bases removed from V and 0 bases from J, the gap between germline ends came to 8 bases. CDR3 sequence (DNA): TGTGCCTGGGGCGTCCTCTCCTACGAGCAGTACTTC. Protein product: CAWGVLSYEQYF.